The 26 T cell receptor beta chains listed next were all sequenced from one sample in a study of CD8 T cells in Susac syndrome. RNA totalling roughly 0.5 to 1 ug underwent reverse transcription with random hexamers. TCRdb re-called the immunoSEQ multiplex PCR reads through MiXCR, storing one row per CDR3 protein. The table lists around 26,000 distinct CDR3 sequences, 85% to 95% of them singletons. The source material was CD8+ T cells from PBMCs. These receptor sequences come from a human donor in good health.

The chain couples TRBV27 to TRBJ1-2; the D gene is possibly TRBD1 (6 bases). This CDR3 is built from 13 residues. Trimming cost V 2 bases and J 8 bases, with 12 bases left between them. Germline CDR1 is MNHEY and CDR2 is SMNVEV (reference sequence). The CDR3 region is CASSLVPGDGYTF. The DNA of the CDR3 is TGTGCCAGCAGTTTAGTACCAGGGGACGGCTACACCTTC.

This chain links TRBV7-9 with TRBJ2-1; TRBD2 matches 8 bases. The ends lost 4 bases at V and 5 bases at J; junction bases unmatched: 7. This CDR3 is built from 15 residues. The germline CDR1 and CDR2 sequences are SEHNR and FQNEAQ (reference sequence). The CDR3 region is CASSYRTSGHNEQFF. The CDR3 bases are TGTGCCAGCAGCTATCGAACTAGCGGCCACAATGAGCAGTTCTTC.

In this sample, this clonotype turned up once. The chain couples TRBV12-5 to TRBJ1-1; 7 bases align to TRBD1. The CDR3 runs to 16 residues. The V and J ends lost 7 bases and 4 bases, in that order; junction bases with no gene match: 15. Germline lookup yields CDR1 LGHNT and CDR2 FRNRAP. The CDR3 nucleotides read TGTGCTAGTGACCGGGACAGATCCCCCCCCGGCACTGAAGCTTTCTTT. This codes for CASDRDRSPPGTEAFF. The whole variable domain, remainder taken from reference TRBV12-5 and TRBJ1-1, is DARVTQTPRHKVTEMGQEVTMRCQPILGHNTVFWYRQTMMQGLELLAYFRNRAPLDDSGMPKDRFSAEMPDATLATLKIQPSEPRDSAVYFCASDRDRSPPGTEAFFGQGTRLTVV.

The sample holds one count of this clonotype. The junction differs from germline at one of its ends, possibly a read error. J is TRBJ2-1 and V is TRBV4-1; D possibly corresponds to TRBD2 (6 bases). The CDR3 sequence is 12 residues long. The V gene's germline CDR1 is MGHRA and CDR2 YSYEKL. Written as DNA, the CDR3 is TGCGCCAGCAGCCAGGGGGGTAATGAGCAGCTCTTC. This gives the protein CASSQGGNEQLF.

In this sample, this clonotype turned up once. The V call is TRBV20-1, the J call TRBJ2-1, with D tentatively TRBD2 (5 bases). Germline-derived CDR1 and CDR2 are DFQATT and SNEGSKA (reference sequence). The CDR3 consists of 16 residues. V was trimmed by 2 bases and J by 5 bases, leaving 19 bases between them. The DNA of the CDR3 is TGCAGTGCTAGACCCCTAGGATTGGGAGACCACAATGAGCAGTTCTTC. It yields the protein CSARPLGLGDHNEQFF.

CDR3 protein: CASSLAAGLAGATGELFF. CDR3 bases: TGTGCCAGCAGCTTAGCTGCGGGTCTAGCGGGGGCCACCGGGGAGCTGTTTTTT. The genes are TRBV7-6 and TRBJ2-2; TRBD2 aligns across 10 bases. Germline values: CDR1 SGHVS, CDR2 FNYEAQ. J was trimmed by 4 bases and V by 0 bases; bases with no gene match: 8. CDR3 length: 18 residues. The whole variable domain, filled in from reference TRBV7-6 and TRBJ2-2, reads GAGVSQSPRYKVTKRGQDVALRCDPISGHVSLYWYRQALGQGPEFLTYFNYEAQQDKSGLPNDRFSAERPEGSISTLTIQRTEQRDSAMYRCASSLAAGLAGATGELFFGEGSRLTVL.

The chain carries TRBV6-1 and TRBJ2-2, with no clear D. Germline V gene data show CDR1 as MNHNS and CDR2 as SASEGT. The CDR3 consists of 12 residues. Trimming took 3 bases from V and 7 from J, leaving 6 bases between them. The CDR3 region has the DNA TGTGCCAGCAGTGATACGTTCGGGGAGCTGTTTTTT. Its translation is CASSDTFGELFF.

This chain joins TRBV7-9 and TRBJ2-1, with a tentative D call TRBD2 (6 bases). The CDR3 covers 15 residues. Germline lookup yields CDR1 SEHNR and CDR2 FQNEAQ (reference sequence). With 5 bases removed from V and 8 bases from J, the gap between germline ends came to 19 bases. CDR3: CASSPPGLRQHEQFF. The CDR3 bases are TGTGCCAGCAGCCCGCCGGGACTCCGTCAACATGAGCAGTTCTTC.

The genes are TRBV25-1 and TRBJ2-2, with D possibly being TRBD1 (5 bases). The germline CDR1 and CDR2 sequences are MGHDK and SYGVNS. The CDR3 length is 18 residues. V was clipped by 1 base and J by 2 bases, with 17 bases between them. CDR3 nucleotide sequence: TGTGCCAGCAGTGAATTGAAGGGTCAGGGTCTAAACACCGGGGAGCTGTTTTTT. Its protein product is CASSELKGQGLNTGELFF.

CDR3 residues: CATGPSGPLHF. In nucleotides, the CDR3 is TGTGCCACCGGACCGTCCGGACCCCTCCACTTT. The V and J genes are TRBV19 and TRBJ1-6, with no clear D. V gave up 10 bases and J gave up 12 bases, with 13 bases separating them. The CDR3 is made up of 11 amino acids. Germline CDR1 and CDR2: LNHDA and SQIVND (reference sequence).

The CDR3 sequence: CASRLWGVNTGELFF. The CDR3, as DNA: TGTGCCAGCAGGTTGTGGGGGGTGAACACCGGGGAGCTGTTTTTT. The chain is built from TRBV27 and TRBJ2-2; tentative D call: TRBD2 (6 bases). V lost 6 bases to trimming and J lost 1 base, with 12 bases between them. The CDR3 spans 15 residues. Per germline, CDR1 MNHEY and CDR2 SMNVEV (reference sequence).

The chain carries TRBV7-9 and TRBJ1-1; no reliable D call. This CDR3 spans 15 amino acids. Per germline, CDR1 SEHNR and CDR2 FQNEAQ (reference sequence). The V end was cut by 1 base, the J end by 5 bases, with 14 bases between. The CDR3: CASSLEGPGWTEAFF. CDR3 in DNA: TGTGCCAGCAGCTTAGAAGGTCCAGGCTGGACTGAAGCTTTCTTT.

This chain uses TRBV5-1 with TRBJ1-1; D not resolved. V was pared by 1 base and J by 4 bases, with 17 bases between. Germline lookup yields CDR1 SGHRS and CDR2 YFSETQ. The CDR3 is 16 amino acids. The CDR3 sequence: CASSLKLGDKGTEAFF. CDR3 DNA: TGCGCCAGCAGCTTGAAGCTTGGGGATAAGGGCACTGAAGCTTTCTTT.

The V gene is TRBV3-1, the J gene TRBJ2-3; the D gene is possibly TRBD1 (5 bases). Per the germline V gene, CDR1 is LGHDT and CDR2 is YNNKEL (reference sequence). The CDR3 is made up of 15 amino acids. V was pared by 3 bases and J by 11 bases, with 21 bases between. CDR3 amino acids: CASSQEQGARSVQYF. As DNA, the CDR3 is TGTGCCAGCAGCCAGGAACAAGGGGCGCGATCCGTGCAGTATTTT.

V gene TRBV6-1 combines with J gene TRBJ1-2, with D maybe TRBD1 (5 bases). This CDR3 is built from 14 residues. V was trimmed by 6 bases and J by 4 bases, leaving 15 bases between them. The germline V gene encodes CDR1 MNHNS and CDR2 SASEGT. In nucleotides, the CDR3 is TGTGCCAGCAGCCCCGGGACGGTACCCTATGGCTACACCTTC. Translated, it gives CASSPGTVPYGYTF.

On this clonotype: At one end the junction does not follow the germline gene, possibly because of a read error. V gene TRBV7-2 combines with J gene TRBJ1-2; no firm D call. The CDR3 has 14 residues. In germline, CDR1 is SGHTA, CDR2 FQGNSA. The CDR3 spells CASSFFQENYGYNF. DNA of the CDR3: TGTGCCAGCAGCTTTTTCCAGGAAAACTATGGCTACAACTTC.

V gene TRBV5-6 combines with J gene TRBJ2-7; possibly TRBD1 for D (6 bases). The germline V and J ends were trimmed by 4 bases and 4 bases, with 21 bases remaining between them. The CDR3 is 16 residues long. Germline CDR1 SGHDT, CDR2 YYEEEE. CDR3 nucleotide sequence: TGTGCCAGCAGCCCGATCGGACGACAGGCAACTTACGAGCAGTACTTC. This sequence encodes CASSPIGRQATYEQYF.

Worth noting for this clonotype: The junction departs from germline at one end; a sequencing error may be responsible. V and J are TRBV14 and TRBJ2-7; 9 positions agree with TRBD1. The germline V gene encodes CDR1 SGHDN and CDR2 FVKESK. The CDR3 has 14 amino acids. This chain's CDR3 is CASSQDRQGGEQYF. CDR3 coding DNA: TGCGCCAGCAGCCAAGATCGACAGGGGGGCGAGCAGTACTTC.

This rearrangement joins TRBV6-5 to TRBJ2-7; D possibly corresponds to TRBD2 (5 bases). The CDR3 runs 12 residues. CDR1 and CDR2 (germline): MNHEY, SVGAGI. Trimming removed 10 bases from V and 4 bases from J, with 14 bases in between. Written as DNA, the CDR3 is TGTGCCACCCTCTCCGGGGAATACGAGCAGTACTTC. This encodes CATLSGEYEQYF.

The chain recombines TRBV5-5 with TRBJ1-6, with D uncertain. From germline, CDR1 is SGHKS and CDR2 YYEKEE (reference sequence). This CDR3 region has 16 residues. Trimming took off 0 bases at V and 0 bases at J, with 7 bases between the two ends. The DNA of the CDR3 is TGTGCCAGCAGCTTGGTAGCGAGCTCCTATAATTCACCCCTCCACTTT. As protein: CASSLVASSYNSPLHF.

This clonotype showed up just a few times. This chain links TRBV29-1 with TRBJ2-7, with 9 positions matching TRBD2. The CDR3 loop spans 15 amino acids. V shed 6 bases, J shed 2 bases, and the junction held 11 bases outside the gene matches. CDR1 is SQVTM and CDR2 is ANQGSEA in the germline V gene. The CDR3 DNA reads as TGCAGCGTGGCGGGGGGGCCAGCGTCTACCTACGAGCAGTACTTC. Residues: CSVAGGPASTYEQYF.

The DNA for the CDR3 is TGTGCCAGCAACCTGGGACTAGCGGGGACGGAGACCCAGTACTTC. Translating it yields CASNLGLAGTETQYF. The rearrangement uses TRBV7-6 and TRBJ2-5, with 13 bases matching TRBD2. Germline V gene sequence: CDR1 SGHVS, CDR2 FNYEAQ. V shed 7 bases and J 5 bases; nucleotides not matched to a gene: 7. The length of the CDR3 is 15 residues.

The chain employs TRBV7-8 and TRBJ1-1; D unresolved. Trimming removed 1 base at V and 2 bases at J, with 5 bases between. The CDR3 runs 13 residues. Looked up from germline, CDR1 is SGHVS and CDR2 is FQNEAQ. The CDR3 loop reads CASSLELNTEAFF. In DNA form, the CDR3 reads TGTGCCAGCAGCTTAGAACTTAACACTGAAGCTTTCTTT. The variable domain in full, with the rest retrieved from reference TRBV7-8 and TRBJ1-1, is GAGVSQSPRYKVAKRGQDVALRCDPISGHVSLFWYQQALGQGPEFLTYFQNEAQLDKSGLPSDRFFAERPEGSVSTLKIQRTQQEDSAVYLCASSLELNTEAFFGQGTRLTVV.

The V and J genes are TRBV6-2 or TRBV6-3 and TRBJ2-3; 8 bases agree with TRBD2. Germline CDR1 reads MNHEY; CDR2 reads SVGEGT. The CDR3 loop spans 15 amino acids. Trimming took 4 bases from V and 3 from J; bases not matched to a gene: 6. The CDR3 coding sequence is TGTGCCAGCAGTTTTTGGACTAGCTGGACAGATACGCAGTATTTT. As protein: CASSFWTSWTDTQYF.

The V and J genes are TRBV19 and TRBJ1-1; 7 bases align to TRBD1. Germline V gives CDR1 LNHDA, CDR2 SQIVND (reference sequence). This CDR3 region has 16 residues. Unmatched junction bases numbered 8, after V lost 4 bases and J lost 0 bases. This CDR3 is CASSTLRDSLNTEAFF. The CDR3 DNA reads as TGTGCCAGTAGTACCCTCCGGGACAGCTTGAACACTGAAGCTTTCTTT.

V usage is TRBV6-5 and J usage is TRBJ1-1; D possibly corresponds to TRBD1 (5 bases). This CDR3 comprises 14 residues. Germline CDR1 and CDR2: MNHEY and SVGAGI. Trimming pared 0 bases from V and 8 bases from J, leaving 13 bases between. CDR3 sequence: CASSYSQGEGEAFF. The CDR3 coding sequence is TGTGCCAGCAGTTACTCTCAGGGTGAAGGGGAAGCTTTCTTT.